This T cell receptor (beta chain) was sequenced during a study of T cell responses to AZD1222 COVID-19 vaccine. The length of the CDR3 is 15 residues. The germline V gene has CDR1 SGDLS and CDR2 YYNGEE. Unmatched junction bases numbered 15, after V lost 7 bases and J lost 7 bases. Here immunoSEQ multiplex PCR was the method, and the copy in TCRdb shows in-frame clones only, minus some. The sample has around 180,000 clones; 85% to 90% are singletons. The rearrangement uses TRBV9 and TRBJ1-2; TRBD1 matches 8 bases. This TCR derives from an adult in good health. The sequenced sample was peripheral blood, obtained on day 0 of AZD1222 vaccination. The DNA of the CDR3 is TGTGCCAGCGGCCCGACAGGGGTGGGTGGTGGTGGCTACACCTTC. This gives the protein CASGPTGVGGGGYTF.